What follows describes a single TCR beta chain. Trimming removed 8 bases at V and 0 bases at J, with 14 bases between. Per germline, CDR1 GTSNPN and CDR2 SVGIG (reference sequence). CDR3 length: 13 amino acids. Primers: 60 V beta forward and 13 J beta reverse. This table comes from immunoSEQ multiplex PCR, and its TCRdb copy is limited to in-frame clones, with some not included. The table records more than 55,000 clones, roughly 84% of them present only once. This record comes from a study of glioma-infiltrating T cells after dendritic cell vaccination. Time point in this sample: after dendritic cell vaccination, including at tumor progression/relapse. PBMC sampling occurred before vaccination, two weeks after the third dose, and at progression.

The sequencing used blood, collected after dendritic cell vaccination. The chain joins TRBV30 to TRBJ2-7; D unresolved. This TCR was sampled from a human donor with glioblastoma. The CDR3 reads CAVSDWNSYEQYF. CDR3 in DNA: TGTGCCGTCTCCGACTGGAACTCCTACGAGCAGTACTTC. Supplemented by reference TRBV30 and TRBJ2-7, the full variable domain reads SQTIHQWPATLVQPVGSPLSLECTVEGTSNPNLYWYRQAAGRGLQLLFYSVGIGQISSEVPQNLSASRPQDRQFILSSKKLLLSDSGFYLCAVSDWNSYEQYFGPGTRLTVT.